This T cell receptor (beta chain) was sequenced in a study of OX40 agonist ivuxolimab in advanced cancers. Study outcomes and limitations: There were also nonresponders showing low normalized T-cell clonal expansion.

The table came from immunoSEQ multiplex PCR; TCRdb's copy has only in-frame clones and leaves some out. The data show approximately 90,000 clones, 70% to 90% seen once. Germline V CDR1 and CDR2: MNHEY, SVGAGI. The CDR3 has 12 residues. With regard to this clone: Its antigen is undetermined. An end of the junction does not agree with germline; a read error may underlie this. Additional DNA sequences in this sample encode the identical CDR3.

The sequence was obtained from an adult with an advanced solid tumor such as melanoma, head and neck, liver or kidney cancer. The chain joins TRBV6-5 to TRBJ2-7; D uncertain. Sequencing was performed on CD4+ or CD8+ T cells sorted from blood, taken in a trial of the OX40 agonist ivuxolimab. The CDR3: CASRATTYEQYF. The CDR3 region has the DNA TGCGCCAGCAGAGCTACCACCTACGAGCAGTACTTC.